Each of the 3 T cell receptor beta chains below was sequenced from the same sample in a study of T cell responses to AZD1222 COVID-19 vaccine. Assay used: immunoSEQ multiplex PCR; TCRdb lists only in-frame clones, some missing. The data contain around 85,000 clones, 65% to 90% of them singletons. The starting material was peripheral blood, obtained on day 0 of AZD1222 vaccination. These receptors were obtained from an adult in good health.

The chain links TRBV18 to TRBJ2-7, with D tentatively TRBD1 or TRBD2 (6 bases each). V gave up 2 bases and J gave up 2 bases, with 16 bases separating them. Germline CDR1 is KGHSH and CDR2 is LQKENI. This CDR3 region has 16 residues. CDR3 region: CASSPSGGGFTYEQYF. CDR3 bases: TGTGCCAGCTCACCATCAGGAGGGGGATTCACCTACGAGCAGTACTTC.

This chain uses TRBV18 with TRBJ2-1, with D unclear. The CDR3 length is 14 residues. The germline CDR1 and CDR2 sequences are KGHSH and LQKENI. V gave up 8 bases and J gave up 6 bases, with 17 bases separating them. The CDR3 nucleotides are TGTGCCAGCCATCGGGCGGAAGAACGCAATGAGCAGTTCTTC. It yields the protein CASHRAEERNEQFF.

The V gene is TRBV4-2, the J gene TRBJ2-7; the D is unclear. The V gene's germline CDR1 is LGHNA and CDR2 YNFKEQ. Deletions cut 0 bases from V and 5 bases from J, with 14 bases between. The CDR3 spans 15 residues. The CDR3 protein is CASSQEGKGLDEQYF. CDR3 bases: TGTGCCAGCAGCCAAGAAGGTAAAGGGCTCGACGAGCAGTACTTC.